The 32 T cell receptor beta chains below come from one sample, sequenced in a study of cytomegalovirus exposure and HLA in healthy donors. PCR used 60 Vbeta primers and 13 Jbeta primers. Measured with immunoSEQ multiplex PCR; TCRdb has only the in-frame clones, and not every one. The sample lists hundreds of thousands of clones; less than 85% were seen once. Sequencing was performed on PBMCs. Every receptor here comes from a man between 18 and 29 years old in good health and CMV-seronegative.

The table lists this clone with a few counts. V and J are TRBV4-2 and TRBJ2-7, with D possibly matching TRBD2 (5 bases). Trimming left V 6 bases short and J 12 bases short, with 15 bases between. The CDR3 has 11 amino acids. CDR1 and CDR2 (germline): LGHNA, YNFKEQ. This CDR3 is CASSPPGVGYF. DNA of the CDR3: TGTGCCAGCAGTCCACCCGGGGTTGGGTACTTC.

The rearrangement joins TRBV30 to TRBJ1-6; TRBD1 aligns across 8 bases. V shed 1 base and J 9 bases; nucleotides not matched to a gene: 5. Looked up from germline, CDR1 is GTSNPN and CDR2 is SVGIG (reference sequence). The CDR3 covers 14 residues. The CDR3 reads CAWSDRGSGSPLHF. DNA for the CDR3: TGTGCCTGGAGTGACAGGGGGTCTGGTTCACCCCTCCACTTT.

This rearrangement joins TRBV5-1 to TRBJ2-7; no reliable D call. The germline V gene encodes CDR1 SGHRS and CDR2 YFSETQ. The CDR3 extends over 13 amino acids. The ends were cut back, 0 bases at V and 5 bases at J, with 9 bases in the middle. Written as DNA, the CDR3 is TGCGCCAGCAGCTTGGGACCCCGGGACGAGCAGTACTTC. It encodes CASSLGPRDEQYF.

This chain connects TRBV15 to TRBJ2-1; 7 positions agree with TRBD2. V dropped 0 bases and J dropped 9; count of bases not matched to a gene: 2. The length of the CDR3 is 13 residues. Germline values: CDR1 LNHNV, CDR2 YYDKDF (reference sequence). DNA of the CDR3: TGTGCCACCAGCAGAGATGGGGGGGGTGAGCAGTTCTTC. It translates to CATSRDGGGEQFF.

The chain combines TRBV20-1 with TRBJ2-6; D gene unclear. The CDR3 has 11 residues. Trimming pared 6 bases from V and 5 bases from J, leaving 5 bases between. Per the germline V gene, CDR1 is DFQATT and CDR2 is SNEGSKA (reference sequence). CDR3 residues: CSARRANVLTF. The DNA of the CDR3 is TGCAGTGCCCGTAGGGCCAACGTCCTGACTTTC.

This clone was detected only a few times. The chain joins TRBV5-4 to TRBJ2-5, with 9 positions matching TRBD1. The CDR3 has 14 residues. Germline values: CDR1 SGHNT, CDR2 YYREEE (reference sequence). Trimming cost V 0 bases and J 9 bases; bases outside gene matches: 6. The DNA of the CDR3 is TGTGCCAGCAGCTTGGCCGGGACAGGGAGCTCCCAGTACTTC. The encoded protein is CASSLAGTGSSQYF.

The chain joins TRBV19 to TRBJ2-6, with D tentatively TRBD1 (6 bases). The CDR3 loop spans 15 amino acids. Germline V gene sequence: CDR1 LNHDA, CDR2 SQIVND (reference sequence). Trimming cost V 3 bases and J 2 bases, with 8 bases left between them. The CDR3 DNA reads TGTGCCAGTAGTATCTGGGGGCCTGGGGCCAACGTCCTGACTTTC. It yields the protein CASSIWGPGANVLTF.

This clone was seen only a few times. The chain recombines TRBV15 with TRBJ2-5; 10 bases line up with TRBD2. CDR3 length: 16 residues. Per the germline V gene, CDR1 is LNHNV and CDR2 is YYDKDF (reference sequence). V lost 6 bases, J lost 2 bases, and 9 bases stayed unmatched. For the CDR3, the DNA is TGTGCCACCAGTACACTTAGGACTAGCGGACAAGAGACCCAGTACTTC. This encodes CATSTLRTSGQETQYF.

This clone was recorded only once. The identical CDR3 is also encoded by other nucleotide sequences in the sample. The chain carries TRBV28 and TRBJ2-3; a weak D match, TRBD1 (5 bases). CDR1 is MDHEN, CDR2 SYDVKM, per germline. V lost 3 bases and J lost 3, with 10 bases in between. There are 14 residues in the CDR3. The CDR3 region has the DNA TGTGCCAGCAGTTTTTTAGCAGGGACAGATACGCAGTATTTT. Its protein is CASSFLAGTDTQYF.

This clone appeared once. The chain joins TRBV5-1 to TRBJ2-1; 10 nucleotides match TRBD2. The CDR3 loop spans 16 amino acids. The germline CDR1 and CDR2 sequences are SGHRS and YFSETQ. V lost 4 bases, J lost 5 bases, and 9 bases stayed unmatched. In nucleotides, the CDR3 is TGCGCCAGCAGCCAGACCGGGACTAGCGCTCACAATGAGCAGTTCTTC. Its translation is CASSQTGTSAHNEQFF.

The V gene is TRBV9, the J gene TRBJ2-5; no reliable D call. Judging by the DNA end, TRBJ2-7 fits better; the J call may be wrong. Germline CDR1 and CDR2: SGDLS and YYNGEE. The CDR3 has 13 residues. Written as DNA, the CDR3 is TGTGCCAGCAGCGTAGCTCCTCCCCACGAGCAGTACTTC. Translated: CASSVAPPHEQYF.

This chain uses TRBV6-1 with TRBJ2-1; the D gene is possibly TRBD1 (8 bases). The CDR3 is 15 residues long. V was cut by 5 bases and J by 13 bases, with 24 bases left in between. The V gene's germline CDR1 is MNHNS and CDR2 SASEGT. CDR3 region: CASSLGGGQAATQFF. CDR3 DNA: TGTGCCAGCAGTCTAGGCGGGGGACAGGCCGCAACACAGTTCTTC.

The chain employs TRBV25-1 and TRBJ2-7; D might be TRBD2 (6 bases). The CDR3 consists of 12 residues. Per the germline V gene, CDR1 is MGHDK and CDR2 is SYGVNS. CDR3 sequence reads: CVRSGGKDEQYF. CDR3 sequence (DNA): TGTGTCCGTTCCGGGGGAAAGGACGAGCAGTACTTC.

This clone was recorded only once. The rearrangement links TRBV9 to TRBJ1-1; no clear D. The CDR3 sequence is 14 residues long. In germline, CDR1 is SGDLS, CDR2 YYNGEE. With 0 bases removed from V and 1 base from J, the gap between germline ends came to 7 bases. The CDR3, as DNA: TGTGCCAGCAGCGTAGTCTCGGGGAACACTGAAGCTTTCTTT. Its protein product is CASSVVSGNTEAFF.

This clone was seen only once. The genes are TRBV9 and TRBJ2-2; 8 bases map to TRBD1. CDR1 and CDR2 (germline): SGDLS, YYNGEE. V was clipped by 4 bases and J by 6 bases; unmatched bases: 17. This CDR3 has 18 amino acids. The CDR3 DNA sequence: TGTGCCAGCAGCCCCATTTCACGGCCAGGGGGCTTATCCGGGGAGCTGTTTTTT. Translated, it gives CASSPISRPGGLSGELFF.

CDR3 nucleotide sequence: TGTGCCAGCAGCTTAGCGGGGGGCACCGGGGAGCTGTTTTTT. Protein: CASSLAGGTGELFF. The rearrangement links TRBV7-9 to TRBJ2-2, with D possibly being TRBD2 (6 bases). CDR3 length: 14 residues. The germline V and J ends were trimmed by 0 bases and 4 bases, with 6 bases remaining between them. The V gene's germline CDR1 is SEHNR and CDR2 FQNEAQ (reference sequence).

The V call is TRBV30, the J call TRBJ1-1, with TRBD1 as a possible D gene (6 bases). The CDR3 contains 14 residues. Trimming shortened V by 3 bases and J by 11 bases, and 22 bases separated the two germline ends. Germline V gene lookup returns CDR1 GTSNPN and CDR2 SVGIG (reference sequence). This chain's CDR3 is CAWRELGAEIWAFF. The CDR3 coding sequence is TGTGCCTGGAGAGAGTTGGGGGCAGAAATCTGGGCTTTCTTT.

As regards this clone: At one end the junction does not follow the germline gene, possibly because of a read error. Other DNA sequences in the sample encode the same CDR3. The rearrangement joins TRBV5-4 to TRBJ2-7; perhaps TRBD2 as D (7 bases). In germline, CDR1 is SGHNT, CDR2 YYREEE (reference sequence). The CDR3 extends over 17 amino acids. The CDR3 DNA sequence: TGTGCCAGCAGCTTGGCGCGGGGGCCCACATACTCCTATGAGCAGTACTTC. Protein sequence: CASSLARGPTYSYEQYF.

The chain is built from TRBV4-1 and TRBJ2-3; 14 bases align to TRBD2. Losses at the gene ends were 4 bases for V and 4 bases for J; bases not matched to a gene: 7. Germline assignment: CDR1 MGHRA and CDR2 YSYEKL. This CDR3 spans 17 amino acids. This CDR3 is CASSRATSGREADTQYF. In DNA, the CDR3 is TGCGCCAGCAGCCGAGCGACTAGCGGGAGGGAGGCAGATACGCAGTATTTT.

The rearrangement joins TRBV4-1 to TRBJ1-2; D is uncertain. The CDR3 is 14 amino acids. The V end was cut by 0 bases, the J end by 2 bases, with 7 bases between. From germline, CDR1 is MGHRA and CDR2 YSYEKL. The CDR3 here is CASSQDRGNYGYTF. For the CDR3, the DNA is TGCGCCAGCAGCCAAGATCGGGGAAACTATGGCTACACCTTC.

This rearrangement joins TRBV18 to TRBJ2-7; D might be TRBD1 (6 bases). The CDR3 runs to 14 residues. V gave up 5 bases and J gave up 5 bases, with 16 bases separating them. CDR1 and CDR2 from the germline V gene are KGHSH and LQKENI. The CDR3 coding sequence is TGTGCCAGCTCAACCCGACCGGACAGCGACGAGCAGTACTTC. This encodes CASSTRPDSDEQYF.

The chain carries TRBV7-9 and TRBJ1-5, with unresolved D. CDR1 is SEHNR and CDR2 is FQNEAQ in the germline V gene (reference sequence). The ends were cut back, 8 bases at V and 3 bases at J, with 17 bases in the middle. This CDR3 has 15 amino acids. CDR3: CASALGGDFNQPQHF. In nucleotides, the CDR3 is TGTGCCAGCGCCTTGGGCGGGGATTTCAATCAGCCCCAGCATTTT.

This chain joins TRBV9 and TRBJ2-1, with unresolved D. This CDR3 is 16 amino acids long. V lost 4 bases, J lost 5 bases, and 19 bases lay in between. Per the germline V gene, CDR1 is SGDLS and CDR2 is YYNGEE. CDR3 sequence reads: CASSPIGSSANNEQFF. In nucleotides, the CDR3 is TGTGCCAGCAGCCCCATCGGGTCTTCGGCGAACAATGAGCAGTTCTTC.

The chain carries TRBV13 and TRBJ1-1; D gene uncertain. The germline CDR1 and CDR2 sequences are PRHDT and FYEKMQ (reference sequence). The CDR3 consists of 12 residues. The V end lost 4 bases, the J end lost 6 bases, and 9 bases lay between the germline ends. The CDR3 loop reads CASSSRRAEAFF. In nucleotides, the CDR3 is TGTGCCAGCAGCTCCCGGCGGGCTGAAGCTTTCTTT.

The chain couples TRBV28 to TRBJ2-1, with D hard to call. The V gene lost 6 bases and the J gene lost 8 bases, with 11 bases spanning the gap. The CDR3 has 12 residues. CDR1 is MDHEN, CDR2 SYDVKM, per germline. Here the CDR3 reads CASREESDEQFF. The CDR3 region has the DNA TGTGCCAGCAGAGAGGAGTCGGATGAGCAGTTCTTC.

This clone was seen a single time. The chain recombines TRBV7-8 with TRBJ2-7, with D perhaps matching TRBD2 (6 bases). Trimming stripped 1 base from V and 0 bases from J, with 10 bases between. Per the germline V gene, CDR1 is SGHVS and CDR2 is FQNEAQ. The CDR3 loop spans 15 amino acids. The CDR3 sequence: CASSLGQRVSYEQYF. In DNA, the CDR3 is TGTGCCAGCAGCTTAGGCCAGCGGGTCTCCTACGAGCAGTACTTC.

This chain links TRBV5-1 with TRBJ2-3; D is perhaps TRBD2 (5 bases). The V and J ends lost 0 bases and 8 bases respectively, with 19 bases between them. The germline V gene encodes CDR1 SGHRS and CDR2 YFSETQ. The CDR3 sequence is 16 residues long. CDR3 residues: CASSLESGTAAGTQYF. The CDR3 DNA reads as TGCGCCAGCAGCTTGGAGAGCGGTACAGCGGCCGGTACGCAGTATTTT.

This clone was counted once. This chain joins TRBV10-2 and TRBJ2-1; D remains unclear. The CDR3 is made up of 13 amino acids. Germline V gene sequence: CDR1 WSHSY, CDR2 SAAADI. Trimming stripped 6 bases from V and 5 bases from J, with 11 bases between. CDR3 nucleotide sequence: TGCGCCAGCAGCCCCGGGTTCAACAATGAGCAGTTCTTC. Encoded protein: CASSPGFNNEQFF.

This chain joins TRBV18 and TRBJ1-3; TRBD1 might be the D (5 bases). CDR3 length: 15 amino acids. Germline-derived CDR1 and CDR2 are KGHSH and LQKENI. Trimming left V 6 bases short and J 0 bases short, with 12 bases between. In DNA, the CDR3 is TGTGCCAGCTCCACGGAACAGGTCTCTGGAAACACCATATATTTT. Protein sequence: CASSTEQVSGNTIYF.

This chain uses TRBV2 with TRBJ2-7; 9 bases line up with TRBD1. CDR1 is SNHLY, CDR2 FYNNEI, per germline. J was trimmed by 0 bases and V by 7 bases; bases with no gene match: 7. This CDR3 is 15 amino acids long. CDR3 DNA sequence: TGTGCCAGCATAGGGGGGACAGGGACCTCCTACGAGCAGTACTTC. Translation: CASIGGTGTSYEQYF. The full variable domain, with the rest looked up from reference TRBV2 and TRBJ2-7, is EPEVTQTPSHQVTQMGQEVILRCVPISNHLYFYWYRQILGQKVEFLVSFYNNEISEKSEIFDDQFSVERPDGSNFTLKIRSTKLEDSAMYFCASIGGTGTSYEQYFGPGTRLTVT.

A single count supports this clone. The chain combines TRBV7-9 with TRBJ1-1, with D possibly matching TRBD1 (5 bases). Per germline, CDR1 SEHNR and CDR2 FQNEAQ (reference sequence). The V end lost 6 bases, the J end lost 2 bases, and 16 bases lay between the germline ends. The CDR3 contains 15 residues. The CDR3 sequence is CASSSFGAGNTEAFF. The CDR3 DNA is TGTGCCAGCAGTTCTTTCGGGGCGGGAAACACTGAAGCTTTCTTT.

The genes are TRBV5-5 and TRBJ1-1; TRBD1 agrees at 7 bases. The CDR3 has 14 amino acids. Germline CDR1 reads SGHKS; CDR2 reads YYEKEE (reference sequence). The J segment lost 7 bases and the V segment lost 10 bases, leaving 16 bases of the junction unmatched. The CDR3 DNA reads TGTGCCGGTGGAAGGGGGCCCCGGTTTAATGAAGCTTTCTTT. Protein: CAGGRGPRFNEAFF.